Below, one T cell receptor beta chain is given with its context. RNA transcripts provided the template for amplifying TCR beta CDR3 regions. The first-round RT-PCR employed HTBI primers together with the Qiagen OneStep RT-PCR kit. A multiplex PCR was then performed as the second round. TCRdb passed the multiplex PCR reads through MiXCR, listing each CDR3 protein once. The sample lists 1 million to 1.3 million distinct CDR3 sequences; less than 45% were seen once. This sample was included in a study of Graves' ophthalmopathy and Graves' hyperthyroidism. The CDR3 is 15 residues long. Germline V gene lookup returns CDR1 ENHRY and CDR2 SYGVKD. J lost 0 bases, V lost 8 bases, and 9 bases had no gene match.

This TCR derives from an adult man with Graves' hyperthyroidism. The specimen was peripheral blood or thyroid tissue (not recorded which). The rearrangement joins TRBV10-3 to TRBJ2-7; 8 positions match TRBD2. The CDR3 region is CAIHPSGGNSYEQYF. The DNA of the CDR3 is TGTGCCATCCACCCGAGCGGGGGTAACTCCTACGAGCAGTACTTC.